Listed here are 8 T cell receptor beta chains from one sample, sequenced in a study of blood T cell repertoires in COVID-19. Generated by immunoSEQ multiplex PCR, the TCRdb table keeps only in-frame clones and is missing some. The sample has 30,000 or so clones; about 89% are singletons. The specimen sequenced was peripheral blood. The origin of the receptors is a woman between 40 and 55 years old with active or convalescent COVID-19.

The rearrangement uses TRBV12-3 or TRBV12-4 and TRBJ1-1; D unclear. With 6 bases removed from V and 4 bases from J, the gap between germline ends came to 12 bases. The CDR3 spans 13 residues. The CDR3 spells CASSRRESTEAFF. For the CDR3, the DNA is TGTGCCAGCAGCCGGAGGGAAAGCACTGAAGCTTTCTTT.

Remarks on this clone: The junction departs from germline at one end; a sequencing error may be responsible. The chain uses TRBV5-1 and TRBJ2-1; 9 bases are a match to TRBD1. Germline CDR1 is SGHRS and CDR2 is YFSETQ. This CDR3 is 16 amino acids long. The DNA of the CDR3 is TGCACCAGCAGCGCCACCGGGACAGGGATCTTAAATGAGCAGTTCTTC. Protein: CTSSATGTGILNEQFF.

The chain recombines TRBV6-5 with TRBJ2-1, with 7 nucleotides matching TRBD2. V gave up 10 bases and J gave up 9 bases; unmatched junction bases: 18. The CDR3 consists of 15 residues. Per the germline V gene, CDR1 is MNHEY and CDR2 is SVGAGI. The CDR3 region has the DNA TGTGCCACCCTCGCCGGTGGCGGGAGATACGGTGAGCAGTTCTTC. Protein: CATLAGGGRYGEQFF.

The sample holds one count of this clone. The CDR3: CASSGTSGRGTGELFF. The CDR3 DNA follows: TGTGCCAGCAGCGGGACTAGCGGGAGAGGCACCGGGGAGCTGTTTTTT. The chain employs TRBV11-1 and TRBJ2-2, with 14 bases that match TRBD2. Germline V gene lookup returns CDR1 SGHAT and CDR2 FQDESV (reference sequence). This CDR3 is built from 16 residues. Germline trimming cut 5 bases from V and 4 bases from J; bases unmatched to any gene: 3. The full variable domain, with the rest looked up from reference TRBV11-1 and TRBJ2-2, is EAEVAQSPRYKITEKSQAVAFWCDPISGHATLYWYRQILGQGPELLVQFQDESVVDDSQLPKDRFSAERLKGVDSTLKIQPAELGDSAMYLCASSGTSGRGTGELFFGEGSRLTVL.

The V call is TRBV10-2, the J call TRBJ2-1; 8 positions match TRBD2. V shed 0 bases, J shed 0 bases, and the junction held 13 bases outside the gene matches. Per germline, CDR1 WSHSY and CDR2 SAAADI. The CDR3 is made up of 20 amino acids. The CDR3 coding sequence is TGCGCCAGCAGTGAGTCTGGAGGACTAGCCTTCCTGAGCTCCTACAATGAGCAGTTCTTC. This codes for CASSESGGLAFLSSYNEQFF.

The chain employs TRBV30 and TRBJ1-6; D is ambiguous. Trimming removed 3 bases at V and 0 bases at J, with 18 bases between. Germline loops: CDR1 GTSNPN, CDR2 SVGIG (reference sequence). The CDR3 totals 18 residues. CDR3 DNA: TGTGCCTGGAGGGGCGACGGACGGGGAAGCTCCTATAATTCACCCCTCCACTTT. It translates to CAWRGDGRGSSYNSPLHF.

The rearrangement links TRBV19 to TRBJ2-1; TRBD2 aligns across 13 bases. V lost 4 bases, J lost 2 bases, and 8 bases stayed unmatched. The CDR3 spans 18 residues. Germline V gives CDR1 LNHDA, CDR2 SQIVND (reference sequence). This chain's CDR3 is CASSNPLGLAGAYNEQFF. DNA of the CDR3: TGTGCCAGTAGTAACCCCCTAGGACTAGCGGGAGCCTACAATGAGCAGTTCTTC.

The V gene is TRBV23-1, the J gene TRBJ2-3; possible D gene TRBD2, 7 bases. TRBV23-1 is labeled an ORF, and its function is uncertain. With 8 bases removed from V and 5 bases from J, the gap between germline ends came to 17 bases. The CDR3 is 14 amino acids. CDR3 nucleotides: TGCGCCAGCTCGCTGGGGGGGGGCGAAGATACGCAGTATTTT. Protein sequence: CASSLGGGEDTQYF.